The rows below give T cell receptor beta chains drawn from one sample of a study of T-cell reconstitution after alpha-beta-depleted transplantation in children. One entry per CDR3 protein results from TCRdb running MiXCR on the PCR reads. The profile shows about 540,000 distinct CDR3 sequences, around 19% of them singletons. The sequenced sample was PBMCs from the stem cell graft donor, obtained from the stem cell graft. The receptors were sampled from a human donor who donated a stem cell graft to a child with acute lymphoblastic leukemia. Each CDR3 is given without its conserved first and last residue. Size is stated for part of the rows, as once, few or many counts, or as a class when the clone is expanded.

clone size	V gene	J gene	CDR3 protein
NA	TRBV18	TRBJ1-1	ASSPWTGDTEAF
NA	TRBV19	TRBJ2-3	ATHPWAGSTDTQY
NA	TRBV13	TRBJ1-1	ASSTPPQNTEAF
many	TRBV28	TRBJ1-5	ASSFRQPFNQPQH
few	TRBV10-3	TRBJ1-1	AIRQGSGTEAF
NA	TRBV27	TRBJ2-1	ASSLVTGIGYNEQF
few	TRBV6-1	TRBJ2-7	ASSTGTSVPYEQY
few	TRBV27	TRBJ2-2	ASRHRGRAGELF
NA	TRBV6-1	TRBJ1-5	ASRWTGDSNQPQH
NA	TRBV12-3/TRBV12-4	TRBJ2-1	ASRNSGRAPYNEQF
many	TRBV18	TRBJ1-1	ASSPRAGNTEAF
NA	TRBV27	TRBJ1-5	ASSPLATGGGQPQH
NA	TRBV7-9	TRBJ2-1	ASSSFLQSRNEQF
NA	TRBV12-3/TRBV12-4	TRBJ1-1	ASSNAGGYTEAF
NA	TRBV6-5	TRBJ1-2	ASSYVPGHGYT
few	TRBV18	TRBJ2-2	ASPHEGRNTGELF
NA	TRBV28	TRBJ2-4	ASTSDRRGLAKNIQY
NA	TRBV5-6	TRBJ2-7	ASSHWTSGSARRKNEQY
many	TRBV20-1	TRBJ1-2	SATDRVRSYGYT
few	TRBV5-1	TRBJ1-1	ASSLGTGGLEAF
few	TRBV29-1	TRBJ2-6	SVDPGANVLT
NA	TRBV29-1	TRBJ2-2	SARDGRANTGELF
NA	TRBV27	TRBJ1-4	ASSGPYRGTNEKLF